This T cell receptor (beta chain) was identified in a study of response to subunit inactivated influenza vaccine. A single count supports this clonotype. The antigen remains unidentified. Study conclusions and caveats: It was the authors' suggestion that each seasonal influenza vaccination recruits few new T cells.

There are 13 residues in the CDR3. V gave up 8 bases and J gave up 1 base; unmatched junction bases: 4. The germline V gene has CDR1 ENHRY and CDR2 SYGVKD. One entry per CDR3 protein results from TCRdb running MiXCR on the RT-PCR reads. The data show more than 600,000 distinct CDR3 sequences, 18% seen once. Sequences were derived from PBMCs from blood, sampled roughly 5 days after vaccination. This chain connects TRBV10-3 to TRBJ1-1; 7 nucleotides align to TRBD1. This sequence was found in a man in his fifties who received an inactivated influenza vaccine. This chain's CDR3 is CAIADRQNTEAFF. CDR3 DNA: TGTGCCATCGCGGACAGGCAGAACACTGAAGCTTTCTTT.